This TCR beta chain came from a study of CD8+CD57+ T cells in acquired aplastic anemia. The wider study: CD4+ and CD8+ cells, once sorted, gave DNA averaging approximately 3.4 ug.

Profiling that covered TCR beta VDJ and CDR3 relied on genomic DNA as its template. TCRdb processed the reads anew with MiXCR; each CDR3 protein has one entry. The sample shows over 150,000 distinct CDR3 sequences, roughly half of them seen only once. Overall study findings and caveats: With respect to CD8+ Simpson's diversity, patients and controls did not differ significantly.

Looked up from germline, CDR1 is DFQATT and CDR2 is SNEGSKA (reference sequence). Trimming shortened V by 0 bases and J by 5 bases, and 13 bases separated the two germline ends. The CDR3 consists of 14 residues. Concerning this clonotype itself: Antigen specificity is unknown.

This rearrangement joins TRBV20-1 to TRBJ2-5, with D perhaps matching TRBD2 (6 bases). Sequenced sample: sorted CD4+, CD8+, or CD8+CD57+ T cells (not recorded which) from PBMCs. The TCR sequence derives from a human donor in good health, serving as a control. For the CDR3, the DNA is TGCAGTGCTAGAGATCTGTCTGGGGGGGAGACCCAGTACTTC. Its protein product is CSARDLSGGETQYF.